Presented here are 21 T cell receptor beta chains from one specimen sequenced in a study of T cells after yellow fever vaccination. MiXCR, applied by TCRdb to the 5' RACE reads, yields one record per CDR3 protein. The sample has about 320,000 distinct CDR3 sequences; approximately 4% are singletons. The sequenced sample was PBMCs, obtained 15 days after the yellow fever booster vaccination. These receptors were obtained from a man between 18 and 35 years old who received the YFV17D yellow fever vaccine.

This sequence joins TRBV5-5 and TRBJ2-7, with 15 bases fitting TRBD2. Germline-derived CDR1 and CDR2 are SGHKS and YYEKEE (reference sequence). Unmatched junction bases numbered 5, after V lost 1 base and J lost 3 bases. CDR3 size: 17 residues. CDR3 DNA: TGTGCCAGCAGCTTGTTGGGGACTAGCGGGGGGATCTACGAGCAGTACGTC. This sequence encodes CASSLLGTSGGIYEQYV.

This rearrangement joins TRBV20-1 to TRBJ2-1; weak D call: TRBD2 (6 bases). The CDR3 contains 13 residues. Germline V gene sequence: CDR1 DFQATT, CDR2 SNEGSKA (reference sequence). Deletions cut 4 bases from V and 6 bases from J, with 13 bases between. This CDR3 reads CSATAPRGNEQFF. The CDR3 nucleotides read TGCAGTGCTACGGCCCCGCGGGGCAATGAGCAGTTCTTC.

This clonotype was seen only a few times. The chain couples TRBV29-1 to TRBJ2-7, with a weak D call TRBD2 (5 bases). CDR1 SQVTM and CDR2 ANQGSEA come from the germline V gene. This CDR3 is 13 amino acids long. V lost 2 bases to trimming and J lost 2 bases, with 10 bases between them. The CDR3: CSVETGIAYEQYF. The CDR3 DNA sequence: TGCAGCGTTGAAACCGGGATCGCCTACGAGCAGTACTTC.

This clonotype has ten or more counts. The rearrangement links TRBV9 to TRBJ2-1, with 7 bases matching TRBD2. The germline gives CDR1 SGDLS, CDR2 YYNGEE. V dropped 1 base and J dropped 7; count of bases not matched to a gene: 8. The CDR3 loop spans 15 amino acids. CDR3 residues: CASSVTPGGLNEQFF. The CDR3 DNA follows: TGTGCCAGCAGCGTAACCCCGGGAGGCCTTAATGAGCAGTTCTTC.

The table lists this clonotype with many counts. The rearrangement joins TRBV4-3 to TRBJ1-2, with 7 nucleotides matching TRBD1. This CDR3 contains 14 residues. CDR1 and CDR2 from the germline V gene are LGHNA and YSLEER. Germline trimming cut 0 bases from V and 8 bases from J; bases unmatched to any gene: 6. The CDR3 sequence is CASSQDRQGRGYTF. The CDR3 bases are TGCGCCAGCAGCCAAGATCGACAGGGACGGGGCTACACCTTC.

The rearrangement links TRBV4-3 to TRBJ2-1; TRBD1 or TRBD2 may be the D gene (7 bases each). This CDR3 comprises 13 residues. Trimming took 1 base from V and 13 from J, leaving 14 bases between them. The germline CDR1 and CDR2 sequences are LGHNA and YSLEER. DNA for the CDR3: TGCGCCAGCAGCCAAGGGGGAGGGGGCGCCCAGTTCTTC. This codes for CASSQGGGGAQFF.

This clonotype came up many times. The CDR3 is CASSPGRGRSQIGYTF. Written as DNA, the CDR3 is TGTGCCAGCAGCCCGGGCAGGGGACGCAGCCAAATAGGCTACACCTTC. This chain links TRBV7-2 with TRBJ1-2, with D perhaps TRBD1 (6 bases). Germline CDR1 reads SGHTA; CDR2 reads FQGNSA. The CDR3 runs to 16 residues. V lost 5 bases and J lost 8, with 24 bases in between.

V usage is TRBV5-1 and J usage is TRBJ2-5, with 9 bases lining up with TRBD2. V gave up 7 bases and J gave up 0 bases; unmatched junction bases: 7. The V gene's germline CDR1 is SGHRS and CDR2 YFSETQ. There are 15 residues in the CDR3. The CDR3 DNA reads TGCGCCAGCCGTGAGACTAGCGGATACCAAGAGACCCAGTACTTC. Encoded protein: CASRETSGYQETQYF.

This clonotype was observed many times. The chain carries TRBV28 and TRBJ2-3; TRBD2 matches at 7 bases. The junction had 5 bases not matched to a gene; V was cut back by 2 bases and J by 6 bases. CDR1 MDHEN and CDR2 SYDVKM come from the germline V gene. This CDR3 has 14 residues. CDR3 region: CASSLGRGGDTQYF. In nucleotides, the CDR3 is TGTGCCAGCAGTTTAGGACGGGGAGGGGATACGCAGTATTTT. Filled out from reference TRBV28 and TRBJ2-3, the complete variable domain reads DVKVTQSSRYLVKRTGEKVFLECVQDMDHENMFWYRQDPGLGLRLIYFSYDVKMKEKGDIPEGYSVSREKKERFSLILESASTNQTSMYLCASSLGRGGDTQYFGPGTRLTVL.

This clonotype came up a few times. This chain links TRBV5-1 with TRBJ1-1; D gene uncertain. CDR3 length: 13 amino acids. V shed 4 bases and J shed 1 base, with 8 bases lying between them. The germline V gene has CDR1 SGHRS and CDR2 YFSETQ. This CDR3 reads CASSAPQNTEAFF. The CDR3 nucleotides are TGCGCCAGCAGCGCCCCCCAGAACACTGAAGCTTTCTTT.

This clonotype appeared many times. The gene calls are TRBV7-8 and TRBJ2-5, with TRBD2 as a possible D gene (6 bases). Germline lookup yields CDR1 SGHVS and CDR2 FQNEAQ. V was clipped by 1 base and J by 7 bases, with 22 bases between them. CDR3 length equals 17 residues. The CDR3 bases are TGTGCCAGCAGCTTAGATCTACTAGCCCGCGGCGAAGGGACCCAGTACTTC. It encodes CASSLDLLARGEGTQYF.

This clonotype has a handful of counts. The chain joins TRBV5-4 to TRBJ1-1, with TRBD1 as a possible D gene (5 bases). The CDR3 sequence is 13 residues long. The V end was cut by 0 bases, the J end by 14 bases, with 17 bases between. CDR1 SGHNT and CDR2 YYREEE come from the germline V gene (reference sequence). For the CDR3, the DNA is TGTGCCAGCAGCTTGGAGAGCGGGCAGGGACGGTTCTTT. This codes for CASSLESGQGRFF.

This clonotype was detected ten times or more. The chain employs TRBV7-2 and TRBJ1-6, with TRBD1 as a possible D gene (6 bases). This CDR3 is built from 15 residues. Trimming shortened V by 5 bases and J by 10 bases, and 18 bases separated the two germline ends. Germline lookup yields CDR1 SGHTA and CDR2 FQGNSA. The chain's CDR3 is CASSQRGGKTSPLHF. In DNA form, the CDR3 reads TGTGCCAGCAGCCAAAGGGGGGGGAAGACCTCACCCCTCCACTTT.

This clonotype occurred a few times. The chain links TRBV5-1 to TRBJ2-7, with D hard to call. The ends were cut back, 4 bases at V and 6 bases at J, with 14 bases in the middle. CDR1 and CDR2 (germline): SGHRS, YFSETQ. The CDR3 length is 13 residues. Here the CDR3 reads CASSRDPGSEQYV. Here the CDR3 DNA reads TGCGCCAGCAGCCGCGACCCAGGATCCGAGCAGTACGTC.

The chain combines TRBV7-6 with TRBJ2-1; D is perhaps TRBD2 (7 bases). CDR1 is SGHVS, CDR2 FNYEAQ, per germline. Trimming shortened V by 3 bases and J by 12 bases, and 12 bases separated the two germline ends. The CDR3 is 12 residues long. In DNA, the CDR3 is TGTGCCAGCAGCTTGGGGGGGGCAACGCAGTTCTTC. Translated: CASSLGGATQFF.

This clonotype was seen a few times. The J gene is TRBJ2-2, the V gene TRBV28; D is perhaps TRBD2 (5 bases). The CDR3 consists of 16 residues. Per the germline V gene, CDR1 is MDHEN and CDR2 is SYDVKM. V was trimmed by 3 bases and J by 1 base, leaving 12 bases between them. In nucleotides, the CDR3 is TGTGCCAGCAGTTTCAGTCCGGGGATGAACACCGGGGAGCTGTTTTTT. Translated, it gives CASSFSPGMNTGELFF.

The table lists this clonotype with many counts. This chain connects TRBV5-1 to TRBJ1-6; D is perhaps TRBD1 (6 bases). Between the trimmed V and J ends, which lost 0 bases and 6 bases, there was a span of 13 bases. CDR3 length equals 16 residues. Germline V gene sequence: CDR1 SGHRS, CDR2 YFSETQ. The CDR3 nucleotides read TGCGCCAGCAGCTTGGATCAGGGGTCGCCTAATTCACCCCTCCACTTT. The encoded protein is CASSLDQGSPNSPLHF.

This clonotype was detected a few times. The J gene is TRBJ2-5, the V gene TRBV7-9; weak D call: TRBD1 (6 bases). The V end lost 5 bases, the J end lost 5 bases, and 12 bases lay between the germline ends. The germline V gene has CDR1 SEHNR and CDR2 FQNEAQ (reference sequence). The CDR3 covers 13 residues. CDR3 coding DNA: TGTGCCAGCAGCATACAGGGCCGGGAGACCCAGTACTTC. Translated: CASSIQGRETQYF. Full variable domain (rest looked up from reference TRBV7-9 and TRBJ2-5): DTGVSQNPRHKITKRGQNVTFRCDPISEHNRLYWYRQTLGQGPEFLTYFQNEAQLEKSRLLSDRFSAERPKGSFSTLEIQRTEQGDSAMYLCASSIQGRETQYFGPGTRLLVL.

This clonotype was recorded at least ten times. The chain carries TRBV5-1 and TRBJ2-3; a possible D gene is TRBD1 (6 bases). Trimming stripped 2 bases from V and 4 bases from J, with 11 bases between. Looked up from germline, CDR1 is SGHRS and CDR2 is YFSETQ. There are 14 residues in the CDR3. In nucleotides, the CDR3 is TGCGCCAGCAGCTTTAAAGGGGGATCAGATACGCAGTATTTT. It specifies CASSFKGGSDTQYF.

The chain couples TRBV11-2 to TRBJ1-1; D not resolved. V dropped 0 bases and J dropped 10 bases, with 12 bases sitting between them. Looked up from germline, CDR1 is SGHAT and CDR2 is FQNNGV. This CDR3 contains 13 residues. The CDR3 region is CASSLDLHRGAFF. As DNA, the CDR3 is TGTGCCAGCAGCTTAGACCTCCACCGAGGAGCTTTCTTT.

The table lists this clonotype with many counts. The chain recombines TRBV20-1 with TRBJ1-3, with D possibly matching TRBD1 (5 bases). V was shortened by 3 bases and J by 6 bases, with 18 bases between the two germline ends. Germline V lookup: CDR1 DFQATT, CDR2 SNEGSKA (reference sequence). The CDR3 is made up of 15 amino acids. The DNA of the CDR3 is TGCAGTGCTAGGGGGACCTCAGGAAGGGCAAACACCATATATTTT. It yields the protein CSARGTSGRANTIYF.